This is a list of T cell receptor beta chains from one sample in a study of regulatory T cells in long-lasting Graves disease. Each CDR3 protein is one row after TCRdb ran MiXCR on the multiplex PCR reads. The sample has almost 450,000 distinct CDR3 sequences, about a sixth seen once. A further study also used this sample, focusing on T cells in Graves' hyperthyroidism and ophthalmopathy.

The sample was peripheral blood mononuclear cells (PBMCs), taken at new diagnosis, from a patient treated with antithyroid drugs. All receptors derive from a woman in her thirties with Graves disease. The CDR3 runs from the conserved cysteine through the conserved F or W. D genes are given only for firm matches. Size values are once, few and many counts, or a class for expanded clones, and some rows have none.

TGTGCCAGCAGCTTAAATCCAGCGGGAGCCATACAAGAGACCCAGTACTTC,CASSLNPAGAIQETQYF,TRBJ2-5,TRBD2,TRBV7-2,once
TGTGCCAGCAGCGCGGGGACTAGCGGGAGAGAGGCCCAGTACTTC,CASSAGTSGREAQYF,TRBJ2-5,TRBD2,TRBV5-4,.
TGTGCCAGCAGCGTCCCGGTAGGACTAGCGGAATACAATGAGCAGTTCTTC,CASSVPVGLAEYNEQFF,TRBJ2-1,TRBD2,TRBV28,many
TGTGCCAGTAGTACCCGGGACAGTTCCTACGAGCAGTACTTC,CASSTRDSSYEQYF,TRBJ2-7,TRBD1,TRBV19,few
TGTGCCAGCAGCCGTGGGAGAAATGAGCAGTTCTTC,CASSRGRNEQFF,TRBJ2-1,.,TRBV27,.
TGCGCCAGCAGCCATGCTGACAGCTCCTACGAGCAGTACTTC,CASSHADSSYEQYF,TRBJ2-7,.,TRBV4-1,many
TGTGCCAGCAGCTTAGCGGCGCGGGAGAGCTATGAGCAGTTCTTC,CASSLAARESYEQFF,TRBJ2-1,TRBD2,TRBV7-2,many
TGTGCTAGTGGTTTGGTACGGAGCGGGAGTAGCGGTGAGCAGTTCTTC,CASGLVRSGSSGEQFF,TRBJ2-1,TRBD2,TRBV12-5,many
TGTGCCAGCAGTGTACTAGCGAACAATGAGCAGTTCTTC,CASSVLANNEQFF,TRBJ2-1,TRBD2,TRBV6-1,few
TGTGCCAGCAGAGGTGAGGGTCGGGAGACAATTCTGTTTTTT,CASRGEGRETILFF,TRBJ1-4,.,TRBV6-1,many
TGTGCCAGCAGCACCCGCGGAAACTCCTACGAGCAGTACTTC,CASSTRGNSYEQYF,TRBJ2-7,.,TRBV27,many
TGCAGCGTCCGAAACCCAGGGGTAGGCTTCTCGGAGCAGTACTTC,CSVRNPGVGFSEQYF,TRBJ2-7,.,TRBV29-1,.
TGTGCCAGCAGTGATACACCTGAGATGCGGTATTTT,CASSDTPEMRYF,TRBJ2-3,.,TRBV2,many
TGTGCCAGCAGCCAAGGATTTGCGGGGGGCGGAGAGCTGTTTTTT,CASSQGFAGGGELFF,TRBJ2-2,TRBD2,TRBV3-1,many
TGTGCCAGCAGCTTGGACGGCGGCAATCAGCCCCAGCATTTT,CASSLDGGNQPQHF,TRBJ1-5,.,TRBV11-2,many
TGCAGTCCCCCTCGGGTACAGAAAAACTACAATGAGCAGTTCTTC,CSPPRVQKNYNEQFF,TRBJ2-1,.,TRBV20-1,few
TGTGCCAGCAGTTCTGCGGGTGTCTCCTACGAGCAGTACTTC,CASSSAGVSYEQYF,TRBJ2-7,.,TRBV27,many
TGTGCCAGCACCTGGACAGGGGGGAATGAAAAACTGTTTTTT,CASTWTGGNEKLFF,TRBJ1-4,TRBD1,TRBV27,.
TGCGCCAGCAGCTTGGGTCTAGCGGGAGCAGGGGCAGATACGCAGTATTTT,CASSLGLAGAGADTQYF,TRBJ2-3,TRBD2,TRBV5-1,many
TGTGCCAGCAGTGGGACTACACCACCTAGGGATACGCAGTATTTT,CASSGTTPPRDTQYF,TRBJ2-3,.,TRBV25-1,many
TGTGCCAGCAGTTTTGGTGGGACAACGGCTCAGTTTGGGGCCAACGTCCTGACTTTC,CASSFGGTTAQFGANVLTF,TRBJ2-6,.,TRBV28,few
TGTGCGCATTACAGGGGAGACTACAATGAGCAGTTCTTC,CAHYRGDYNEQFF,TRBJ2-1,TRBD1,TRBV30,many
TGTGCCCCCCGGTACGGGTCAGGGAGCTCCTACGAGCAGTACTTC,CAPRYGSGSSYEQYF,TRBJ2-7,.,TRBV5-8,few
TGTGCCAGCAGTAGCGCGGGACTAGAGGGTTACAATGAGCAGTTCTTC,CASSSAGLEGYNEQFF,TRBJ2-1,TRBD2,TRBV6-1,many
TGCGCCAGCAGCGCGACTAGCGGGAGAACCCTATACAATGAGCAGTTCTTC,CASSATSGRTLYNEQFF,TRBJ2-1,TRBD2,TRBV5-1,once
TGTGCCAGCCGGACTAGCGGGAGAGGGGAGCTGTTTTTT,CASRTSGRGELFF,TRBJ2-2,TRBD2,TRBV10-3,.